These 7 T cell receptor beta chains originate from one sample sequenced in a study of vaccination effects on CD4 cells after COVID-19. Sequencing used immunoSEQ multiplex PCR; TCRdb keeps in-frame clones, though not all of them. The sample yields over 8,000 clones, roughly 80% seen once. When around 10 days of culture had elapsed, CD4+ T cells were isolated. Two doses of BNT162b2 or mRNA-1273 vaccine were administered to participants. These receptors are not linked to any known antigen. Sequenced here: CD4+ T cells from PBMCs cultured without peptide, sampled after COVID-19 vaccination. The source is a human donor who received a COVID-19 vaccine.

This clone was picked up a small number of times. The chain employs TRBV11-3 and TRBJ2-7, with 8 bases aligning to TRBD2. This CDR3 contains 15 residues. J gave up 5 bases and V 2 bases, and 8 bases lay outside the gene matches. CDR1 is SGHNT, CDR2 YENEEA, per germline. CDR3 in DNA: TGTGCCAGCAGCTTAAGTCCTAGCGGGTTCCACGAGCAGTACTTC. This sequence encodes CASSLSPSGFHEQYF.

The gene calls are TRBV5-1 and TRBJ1-6, with no clear D. Between the trimmed V and J ends, which lost 0 bases and 7 bases, there was a span of 8 bases. Germline lookup yields CDR1 SGHRS and CDR2 YFSETQ. The CDR3 extends over 14 amino acids. In DNA, the CDR3 is TGCGCCAGCAGCTTGGAGACACCCAATTCACCCCTCCACTTT. It yields the protein CASSLETPNSPLHF.

V is TRBV6-2 or TRBV6-3 and J is TRBJ2-3; 8 bases are a match to TRBD2. The trim removed 2 bases at V and 2 bases at J, leaving 6 bases unmatched. The CDR3 is made up of 16 amino acids. Looked up from germline, CDR1 is MNHEY and CDR2 is SVGEGT. The CDR3 coding sequence is TGTGCCAGCAGTTACGGCGGGGGGCCCTACACAGATACGCAGTATTTT. This gives the protein CASSYGGGPYTDTQYF.

The chain recombines TRBV7-2 with TRBJ1-1; TRBD1 is a possible D gene (5 bases). CDR1 is SGHTA, CDR2 FQGNSA, per germline. The CDR3 has 16 residues. The V and J ends lost 5 bases and 0 bases respectively, with 16 bases between them. Here the CDR3 reads CASSKGWGILNTEAFF. The CDR3 DNA reads TGTGCCAGCAGCAAGGGGTGGGGGATCTTGAACACTGAAGCTTTCTTT.

This rearrangement joins TRBV3-1 (or the pseudogene TRBV3-2) to TRBJ2-3; the D gene is possibly TRBD2 (6 bases). Trimming left V 1 base short and J 5 bases short, with 13 bases between. This CDR3 has 15 residues. The V gene's germline CDR1 is LGHDT and CDR2 YNNKEL (reference sequence). The CDR3: CASSQGERVLDTQYF. Here the CDR3 DNA reads TGTGCCAGCAGCCAAGGGGAGCGGGTCCTAGATACGCAGTATTTT.

V usage is TRBV7-2 and J usage is TRBJ1-2; D perhaps matches TRBD1 (5 bases). This CDR3 has 15 residues. Germline CDR1 reads SGHTA; CDR2 reads FQGNSA. V was shortened by 5 bases and J by 1 base, with 14 bases between the two germline ends. The DNA for the CDR3 is TGTGCCAGCAGCCCGCGCGGGGGGGTTAACTATGGCTACACCTTC. Translation gives CASSPRGGVNYGYTF.

The genes are TRBV2 and TRBJ2-1; D is ambiguous. Germline CDR1 and CDR2: SNHLY and FYNNEI. V gave up 4 bases and J gave up 8 bases, with 18 bases separating them. The CDR3 is 15 amino acids. Here the CDR3 reads CASSVGLGVVDEQFF. The CDR3 coding sequence is TGTGCCAGCAGTGTTGGTTTAGGAGTAGTGGATGAGCAGTTCTTC.